Shown below are 15 T cell receptor beta chains from a single sample sequenced in a study of blood T cell repertoires in COVID-19. Some clones are missing from TCRdb's copy, which holds only in-frame ones; the method was immunoSEQ multiplex PCR. The table shows about 160,000 clones, with approximately 92% occurring only once. What was sequenced was peripheral blood. These receptors all stem from a woman between 50 and 59 years old with acute or convalescent COVID-19.

The gene calls are TRBV2 and TRBJ1-2, with D perhaps TRBD1 (5 bases). Germline CDR1 SNHLY, CDR2 FYNNEI. The ends were cut back, 7 bases at V and 0 bases at J, with 15 bases in the middle. The CDR3 is made up of 15 amino acids. The CDR3 sequence: CASNVDQGANYGYTF. Here the CDR3 DNA reads TGTGCCAGCAATGTTGACCAGGGTGCTAACTATGGCTACACCTTC.

This clone was observed a few times. The sample has other DNA sequences that encode this CDR3 too. The gene calls are TRBV12-3 or TRBV12-4 and TRBJ1-2; 7 positions match TRBD1. Trimming at V came to 5 bases and at J to 2 bases, leaving 2 bases not matched to a gene. The CDR3 length is 13 residues. Here the CDR3 DNA reads TGTGCCAGCAGTACAGGGGCCAACTATGGCTACACCTTC. Amino acid sequence: CASSTGANYGYTF.

The CDR3 DNA is TGTGCTAGTGGGTCAAATCAGCCCCAGCATTTT. Translation gives CASGSNQPQHF. The V and J genes are TRBV12-5 and TRBJ1-5; D is unresolved. The V and J ends lost 6 bases and 4 bases respectively, with 4 bases between them. The germline CDR1 and CDR2 sequences are LGHNT and FRNRAP. This CDR3 is 11 amino acids long. The full variable domain, completed using reference TRBV12-5 and TRBJ1-5, is DARVTQTPRHKVTEMGQEVTMRCQPILGHNTVFWYRQTMMQGLELLAYFRNRAPLDDSGMPKDRFSAEMPDATLATLKIQPSEPRDSAVYFCASGSNQPQHFGDGTRLSIL.

This chain uses TRBV6-5 with TRBJ1-6; 7 bases align to TRBD1. J lost 7 bases, V lost 2 bases, and 2 bases had no gene match. CDR3 size: 14 residues. The germline CDR1 and CDR2 sequences are MNHEY and SVGAGI. The CDR3 reads CASSYRDRNSPLHF. CDR3 in DNA: TGTGCCAGCAGTTACCGGGACAGAAATTCACCCCTCCACTTT.

The chain couples TRBV9 to TRBJ1-5; D is perhaps TRBD1 (5 bases). V dropped 0 bases and J dropped 0 bases, with 7 bases sitting between them. CDR3 size: 15 residues. Germline values: CDR1 SGDLS, CDR2 YYNGEE. CDR3 bases: TGTGCCAGCAGCGTAGAGGGGAATAGCAATCAGCCCCAGCATTTT. Translated: CASSVEGNSNQPQHF. The full variable domain, its missing parts supplied by reference TRBV9 and TRBJ1-5, is DSGVTQTPKHLITATGQRVTLRCSPRSGDLSVYWYQQSLDQGLQFLIQYYNGEERAKGNILERFSAQQFPDLHSELNLSSLELGDSALYFCASSVEGNSNQPQHFGDGTRLSIL.

The gene calls are TRBV3-1 (or the pseudogene TRBV3-2) and TRBJ1-2; the match to TRBD1 covers 8 bases. The trim removed 4 bases at V and 7 bases at J, leaving 8 bases unmatched. This CDR3 contains 14 residues. Germline CDR1 and CDR2: LGHDT and YNNKEL (reference sequence). This CDR3 is CASSPLQGGRGYTF. The CDR3 DNA reads as TGTGCCAGCAGCCCACTACAGGGGGGACGTGGCTACACCTTC.

This chain uses TRBV3-1 (or the pseudogene TRBV3-2) with TRBJ1-2, with 7 bases lining up with TRBD1. The junction had 3 bases not matched to a gene; V was cut back by 3 bases and J by 5 bases. Germline CDR1 LGHDT, CDR2 YNNKEL (reference sequence). CDR3 length: 13 amino acids. DNA for the CDR3: TGTGCCAGCAGCCAGGGACAGAGATATGGCTACACCTTC. It yields the protein CASSQGQRYGYTF.

The chain combines TRBV5-1 with TRBJ1-5, with D perhaps matching TRBD1 (5 bases). The germline gives CDR1 SGHRS, CDR2 YFSETQ. V was pared by 0 bases and J by 4 bases, with 5 bases between. CDR3 size: 13 residues. CDR3 amino acids: CASSLGQNQPQHF. CDR3 DNA sequence: TGCGCCAGCAGCTTGGGACAGAATCAGCCCCAGCATTTT.

This chain joins TRBV28 and TRBJ1-2; the D is unclear. The V and J ends lost 2 bases and 0 bases respectively, with 4 bases between them. The CDR3 has 13 residues. The germline gives CDR1 MDHEN, CDR2 SYDVKM. CDR3 loop: CASSLQTNYGYTF. In DNA, the CDR3 is TGTGCCAGCAGTTTACAGACTAACTATGGCTACACCTTC.

This chain links TRBV4-1 with TRBJ1-1; D ambiguous. The germline V and J ends were trimmed by 0 bases and 4 bases, with 6 bases remaining between them. The germline gives CDR1 MGHRA, CDR2 YSYEKL. This CDR3 comprises 13 residues. The CDR3 region is CASSQEEVTEAFF. CDR3 nucleotide sequence: TGCGCCAGCAGCCAAGAGGAGGTCACTGAAGCTTTCTTT.

This clone was detected once. The chain uses TRBV27 and TRBJ2-2; 8 bases match TRBD2. V was clipped by 5 bases and J by 3 bases; unmatched bases: 8. The germline gives CDR1 MNHEY, CDR2 SMNVEV (reference sequence). CDR3 length: 16 residues. In DNA, the CDR3 is TGTGCCAGCAGTATCAGCGGGAGTGTGGACACCGGGGAGCTGTTTTTT. It translates to CASSISGSVDTGELFF.

The V call is TRBV19, the J call TRBJ1-1, with D possibly matching TRBD1 (6 bases). V dropped 9 bases and J dropped 5 bases, with 16 bases sitting between them. Germline V gene sequence: CDR1 LNHDA, CDR2 SQIVND (reference sequence). The CDR3 contains 13 residues. CDR3 sequence reads: CASQGRMGTEAFF. As DNA, the CDR3 is TGTGCCAGCCAGGGGCGGATGGGTACTGAAGCTTTCTTT.

V and J are TRBV11-3 and TRBJ2-2; 7 nucleotides align to TRBD1. The CDR3 length is 16 residues. The V gene's germline CDR1 is SGHNT and CDR2 YENEEA. Unmatched junction bases numbered 5, after V lost 0 bases and J lost 4 bases. The CDR3, as DNA: TGTGCCAGCAGCTTAGAAGGGGGCATAGGCACCGGGGAGCTGTTTTTT. This gives the protein CASSLEGGIGTGELFF.

V and J are TRBV6-5 and TRBJ2-7; D unclear. The length of the CDR3 is 13 residues. CDR1 MNHEY and CDR2 SVGAGI come from the germline V gene. The ends were cut back, 0 bases at V and 5 bases at J, with 8 bases in the middle. In nucleotides, the CDR3 is TGTGCCAGCAGTTACTCGAACAGAAACGAGCAGTACTTC. Protein sequence: CASSYSNRNEQYF.

The V gene is TRBV2, the J gene TRBJ1-3; D not certain. CDR1 and CDR2 (germline): SNHLY, FYNNEI. With 8 bases removed from V and 0 bases from J, the gap between germline ends came to 14 bases. CDR3 length equals 15 residues. The CDR3, as DNA: TGTGCCAGCCACGGCCTCGCTAGCTCTGGAAACACCATATATTTT. It is translated as CASHGLASSGNTIYF.